The 12 T cell receptor beta chains below were found in one sample sequenced in a study of T cells in Graves' hyperthyroidism and ophthalmopathy. Amplified TCR beta CDR3 regions derived from RNA transcripts. The HTBI set primed first-round TCR CDR3 RT-PCR. TCRdb fed the multiplex PCR reads into MiXCR, producing one record per CDR3 protein. The profile shows approximately 400,000 distinct CDR3 sequences, approximately 14% of them singletons. Sequencing was done on a sample of blood. These receptors all come from a woman aged 18-29 years with Graves' hyperthyroidism that later progressed to Graves' ophthalmopathy.

The V call is TRBV10-3, the J call TRBJ2-3; possible D gene TRBD1, 5 bases. The CDR3 length is 13 residues. V lost 10 bases to trimming and J lost 1 base, with 12 bases between them. Per the germline V gene, CDR1 is ENHRY and CDR2 is SYGVKD. In nucleotides, the CDR3 is TGTGCCAACAGACCGACAGGCACAGATACGCAGTATTTT. Translating it yields CANRPTGTDTQYF.

The chain has TRBV11-2 and TRBJ2-4; D might be TRBD1 (6 bases). The CDR3 has 17 residues. CDR1 and CDR2 (germline): SGHAT, FQNNGV. Deletions cut 0 bases from V and 4 bases from J, with 16 bases between. Here the CDR3 DNA reads TGTGCCAGCAGCTTAGAGAGTGTGGGGGCGCGAAAAAACATTCAGTACTTC. This gives the protein CASSLESVGARKNIQYF.

The DNA of the CDR3 is TGTGCCAGCAGCCAGTCTGGGCTAGCGGCCCACAATGAGCAGTTCTTC. It encodes CASSQSGLAAHNEQFF. The rearrangement links TRBV4-2 to TRBJ2-1; 7 nucleotides match TRBD2. V was clipped by 3 bases and J by 5 bases; unmatched bases: 10. The germline V gene encodes CDR1 LGHNA and CDR2 YNFKEQ. The CDR3 length is 16 residues.

For this clonotype: The junction and the germline gene differ at one end; a read error may be behind it. V is TRBV4-2 and J is TRBJ1-2, with TRBD1 identical over 7 bases. The CDR3 is made up of 14 amino acids. CDR1 LGHNA and CDR2 YNFKEQ come from the germline V gene. The CDR3 DNA is TGTGCCAGCAGCCAAGGGGACAGACCGGGGGGCTGCACCTTC. Amino acids: CASSQGDRPGGCTF.

This clonotype was counted many times. The J gene is TRBJ2-3, the V gene TRBV10-3; 7 nucleotides match TRBD2. The ends lost 6 bases at V and 3 bases at J; junction bases unmatched: 9. This CDR3 contains 15 residues. Germline CDR1 reads ENHRY; CDR2 reads SYGVKD. Here the CDR3 reads CAISPGLGVTDTQYF. The CDR3 DNA is TGTGCCATCAGCCCCGGACTAGGAGTTACAGATACGCAGTATTTT.

This clonotype occurred many times. The rearrangement links TRBV6-2 or TRBV6-3 to TRBJ2-5; 7 bases are a match to TRBD1. The CDR3 length is 13 residues. Germline V gene sequence: CDR1 MNHEY, CDR2 SVGEGT. J gave up 5 bases and V 3 bases, and 3 bases lay outside the gene matches. The CDR3 sequence is CASSYSDRETQYF. Here the CDR3 DNA reads TGTGCCAGCAGTTATTCGGACAGGGAGACCCAGTACTTC.

The J gene is TRBJ1-2, the V gene TRBV27, with TRBD1 identical over 7 bases. J gave up 6 bases and V 8 bases, and 9 bases lay outside the gene matches. Germline loops: CDR1 MNHEY, CDR2 SMNVEV (reference sequence). This CDR3 comprises 13 residues. CDR3 loop: CASGEDRRHGYTF. CDR3 nucleotide sequence: TGTGCCAGCGGAGAGGACAGGCGTCATGGCTACACCTTC.

The chain is built from TRBV27 and TRBJ2-7, with D maybe TRBD1 (6 bases). The CDR3 totals 12 residues. Between the trimmed V and J ends, which lost 6 bases and 7 bases, there was a span of 13 bases. Germline V gene data show CDR1 as MNHEY and CDR2 as SMNVEV (reference sequence). The CDR3, as DNA: TGTGCCAGCAGCCCGGTCCAGGGGGAGCAGTACTTC. Translating gives CASSPVQGEQYF.

V usage is TRBV20-1 and J usage is TRBJ2-3; D gene unclear. The germline V gene encodes CDR1 DFQATT and CDR2 SNEGSKA (reference sequence). V gave up 4 bases and J gave up 6 bases, with 11 bases separating them. The CDR3 extends over 12 amino acids. The CDR3 loop is CSAKPQADTQYF. For the CDR3, the DNA is TGCAGTGCTAAGCCACAAGCGGATACGCAGTATTTT.

This clonotype was recorded many times. The gene calls are TRBV6-1 and TRBJ1-1; 12 positions match TRBD1. The CDR3 covers 16 residues. The junction had 5 bases not matched to a gene; V was cut back by 6 bases and J by 0 bases. The V gene's germline CDR1 is MNHNS and CDR2 SASEGT. The CDR3 loop reads CASRGTGGTMNTEAFF. CDR3 in DNA: TGTGCCAGCAGAGGGACAGGGGGCACGATGAACACTGAAGCTTTCTTT.

The sample holds many counts of this clonotype. The chain employs TRBV28 and TRBJ2-7, with TRBD2 identical over 10 bases. CDR1 and CDR2 (germline): MDHEN, SYDVKM. The length of the CDR3 is 16 residues. J lost 4 bases, V lost 5 bases, and 11 bases had no gene match. CDR3 sequence reads: CASSSGSGRVTYEQYF. The CDR3 DNA reads TGTGCCAGCAGTAGTGGAAGCGGGAGGGTAACATACGAGCAGTACTTC.

Comments on this clonotype: A much larger clone lies a single base off, so this may be a read error. The V call is TRBV12-3 or TRBV12-4, the J call TRBJ2-5; D may be TRBD2 (6 bases). The CDR3 is made up of 14 amino acids. The ends were cut back, 1 base at V and 4 bases at J, with 10 bases in the middle. The DNA of the CDR3 is TGTGCCAGCAGTTTAGTGGGGGGACCAGAGACCCAGTACTTC. Encoded protein: CASSLVGGPETQYF.